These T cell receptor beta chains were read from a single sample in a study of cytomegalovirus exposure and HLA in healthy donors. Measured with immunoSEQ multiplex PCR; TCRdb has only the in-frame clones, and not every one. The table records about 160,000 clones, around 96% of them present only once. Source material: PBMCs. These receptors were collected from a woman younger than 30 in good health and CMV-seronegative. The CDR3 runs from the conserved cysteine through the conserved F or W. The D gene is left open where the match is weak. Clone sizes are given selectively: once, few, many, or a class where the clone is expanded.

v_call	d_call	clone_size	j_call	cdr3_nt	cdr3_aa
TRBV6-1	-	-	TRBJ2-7	TGTGCCAGCAGTGAATTGGCGGTCCCCTACGAGCAGTACTTC	CASSELAVPYEQYF
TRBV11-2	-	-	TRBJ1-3	TGTGCCAGCAGTCTAATGTATGAGGTTCACTCTGGAAACACCATATATTTT	CASSLMYEVHSGNTIYF
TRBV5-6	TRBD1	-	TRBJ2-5	TGTGCCAGCAGCTTGTTCTCCGGGACAGAAGAGACCCAGTACTTC	CASSLFSGTEETQYF
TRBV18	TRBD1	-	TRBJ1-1	TGTGCCAGCTCACCGGGCGGACAGGGGAACACTGAAGCTTTCTTT	CASSPGGQGNTEAFF
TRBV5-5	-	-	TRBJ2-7	TGTGCCAGCAGCACTGAGGACAGCTACGAGCAGTACTTC	CASSTEDSYEQYF
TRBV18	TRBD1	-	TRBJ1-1	TGTGCCAGCTCACACATGACAGGGGGAGAGACTGAAGCTTTCTTT	CASSHMTGGETEAFF
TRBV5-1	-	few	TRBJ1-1	TGCGCCAGCAGCCAAATTGGGGGCTCGAACACTGAAGCTTTCTTT	CASSQIGGSNTEAFF
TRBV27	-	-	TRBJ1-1	TGTGCCAGCAGCTGGGCCGTGAACACTGAAGCTTTCTTT	CASSWAVNTEAFF
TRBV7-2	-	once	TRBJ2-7	TGTGCCAGCAGCTTCTCCCGGGGTGGATACGAGCAGTACTTC	CASSFSRGGYEQYF
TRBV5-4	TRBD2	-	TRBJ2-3	TGTGCCAGCAGCTCCGGGACTAGCGGGGGGGCCACAGATACGCAGTATTTT	CASSSGTSGGATDTQYF
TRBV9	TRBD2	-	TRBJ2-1	TGTGCCAGCAATGGGGGAGGGAGTTCCTACAATGAGCAGTTCTTC	CASNGGGSSYNEQFF
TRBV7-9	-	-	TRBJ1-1	TGTGCCAGCAGCTTGGGGGGTAGTACCACTGAAGCTTTCTTT	CASSLGGSTTEAFF
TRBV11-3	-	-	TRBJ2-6	TGTGCCAGCAGCTTACCAGGGGCCAACGTCCTGACTTTC	CASSLPGANVLTF
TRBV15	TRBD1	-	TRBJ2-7	TGTGCCACCAGCAGAGGAACAGGGGTTGTCGCCTACGAGCAGTACTTC	CATSRGTGVVAYEQYF
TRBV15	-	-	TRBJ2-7	TGTGCCACCAGCAGAGAATTCCCACTGGAGCAGTACTTC	CATSREFPLEQYF
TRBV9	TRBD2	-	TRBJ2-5	TGTGCCAGCAGCAGAAAGAGCCGGGAGACTAGCGGGTTCTATGAGACCCAGTACTTC	CASSRKSRETSGFYETQYF
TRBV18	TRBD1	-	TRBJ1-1	TGTGCCAGCTCACCAGGGACAGGGCCCACTGAAGCTTTCTTT	CASSPGTGPTEAFF
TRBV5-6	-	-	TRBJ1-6	TGTGCCAGCAGCTTCAGGCTCCAGGGTTCACCCCTCCACTTT	CASSFRLQGSPLHF
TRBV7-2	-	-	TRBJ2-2	TGTGCCAGCAGCTCGGGTGCCGGGGAGCTGTTTTTT	CASSSGAGELFF
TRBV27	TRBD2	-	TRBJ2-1	TGTGCCAGCAGACCGCCCATAGGGACTAGCGGGCGGGCCCTTCCCTACAATGAGCAGTTCTTC	CASRPPIGTSGRALPYNEQFF
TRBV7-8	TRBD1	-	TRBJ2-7	TGTGCCAGCAGCTTCGGGCAGGGGGCCGCCTACGAGCAGTACTTC	CASSFGQGAAYEQYF
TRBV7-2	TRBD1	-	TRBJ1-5	TGTGCCAGCAGCGCGACAGGGGTTTATGGCAATCAGCCCCAGCATTTT	CASSATGVYGNQPQHF
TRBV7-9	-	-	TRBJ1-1	TGTGCCAGCAGCTTAGCACAGGGGAACACTGAAGCTTTCTTT	CASSLAQGNTEAFF
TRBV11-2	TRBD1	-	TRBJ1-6	TGTGCCAGCAGCCCGCAGGACAGGGATAATTCACCCCTCCACTTT	CASSPQDRDNSPLHF
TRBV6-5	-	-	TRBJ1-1	TGTGCCAGCAGTGTGGGGACAGAAGCTTTCTTT	CASSVGTEAFF
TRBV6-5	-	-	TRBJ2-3	TGTGCCAGCAGGCGGACAGCGTACACAGATACGCAGTATTTT	CASRRTAYTDTQYF